The 17 T cell receptor beta chains presented below share a single source sample, sequenced in a study of graft-versus-host responses after intestinal transplantation. These receptors are not linked to any known antigen. Some clones are missing from TCRdb's copy, which holds only in-frame ones; the method was immunoSEQ multiplex PCR. The sample gives some 140,000 clones, around nine tenths of which show up once; roughly 0.19% is in the top ten. The sample was unstimulated CD4+ T cells sorted from spleen or lymph node cells, taken before intestinal transplant. All receptors derive from a human donor who received an intestinal transplant.

The gene calls are TRBV6-1 and TRBJ2-1, with TRBD2 identical over 12 bases. Trimming removed 5 bases from V and 4 bases from J; junction bases left unmatched: 3. Germline values: CDR1 MNHNS, CDR2 SASEGT. The CDR3 sequence is 15 residues long. The CDR3 protein is CASSLTSGSYNEQFF. DNA of the CDR3: TGTGCCAGCAGTTTGACTAGCGGGAGTTACAATGAGCAGTTCTTC.

The J gene is TRBJ1-5, the V gene TRBV19; D perhaps matches TRBD1 (6 bases). The V end lost 4 bases, the J end lost 4 bases, and 14 bases lay between the germline ends. CDR1 and CDR2 from the germline V gene are LNHDA and SQIVND (reference sequence). This CDR3 contains 15 residues. In DNA, the CDR3 is TGTGCCAGTAGTAGAGGAACAGGGAGAAATCAGCCCCAGCATTTT. Protein: CASSRGTGRNQPQHF. The full variable domain, with the rest looked up from reference TRBV19 and TRBJ1-5, is DGGITQSPKYLFRKEGQNVTLSCEQNLNHDAMYWYRQDPGQGLRLIYYSQIVNDFQKGDIAEGYSVSREKKESFPLTVTSAQKNPTAFYLCASSRGTGRNQPQHFGDGTRLSIL.

This clone was picked up one time. The chain combines TRBV7-2 with TRBJ2-1, with 7 nucleotides matching TRBD2. CDR1 is SGHTA and CDR2 is FQGNSA in the germline V gene. The length of the CDR3 is 13 residues. The junction had 3 bases not matched to a gene; V was cut back by 4 bases and J by 6 bases. CDR3 DNA sequence: TGTGCCAGCAGCTCGGGACTAATCAATGAGCAGTTCTTC. It is translated as CASSSGLINEQFF.

The genes are TRBV6-1 and TRBJ2-3; TRBD2 matches 8 bases. The CDR3 totals 13 residues. Germline CDR1 is MNHNS and CDR2 is SASEGT. V gave up 4 bases and J gave up 7 bases; unmatched junction bases: 4. The CDR3, as DNA: TGTGCCAGCAGTGGCGGGGGGAAAAATACGCAGTATTTT. This encodes CASSGGGKNTQYF.

This sequence joins TRBV9 and TRBJ2-1, with D perhaps being TRBD1 or TRBD2 (6 bases each). V was trimmed by 3 bases and J by 5 bases, leaving 18 bases between them. Germline lookup yields CDR1 SGDLS and CDR2 YYNGEE. The CDR3 spans 16 residues. The CDR3: CASSALGGGGDNEQFF. The CDR3 nucleotides are TGTGCCAGCAGCGCCCTAGGAGGGGGTGGGGACAATGAGCAGTTCTTC.

The V gene is TRBV6-1, the J gene TRBJ2-3, with D maybe TRBD2 (5 bases). Germline V gives CDR1 MNHNS, CDR2 SASEGT. Trimming removed 3 bases at V and 6 bases at J, with 7 bases between. The CDR3 is made up of 12 amino acids. The CDR3 loop is CASSERVDTQYF. DNA of the CDR3: TGTGCCAGCAGTGAGAGGGTGGATACGCAGTATTTT.

CDR3 coding DNA: TGCGCCAGCAGCCAAGATGTAGCGGGAGATACAGATACGCAGTATTTT. Residues: CASSQDVAGDTDTQYF. V usage is TRBV4-3 and J usage is TRBJ2-3; 9 bases fit TRBD2. Germline lookup yields CDR1 LGHNA and CDR2 YSLEER. Germline trimming cut 0 bases from V and 3 bases from J; bases unmatched to any gene: 4. This CDR3 is built from 16 residues.

The chain recombines TRBV28 with TRBJ2-7; perhaps TRBD1 as D (5 bases). V lost 5 bases and J lost 7, with 15 bases in between. Per the germline V gene, CDR1 is MDHEN and CDR2 is SYDVKM. CDR3 size: 13 residues. CDR3 sequence: CASSLGQNGEQYF. The CDR3 bases are TGTGCCAGCAGTCTAGGACAAAATGGGGAGCAGTACTTC.

The genes are TRBV5-5 and TRBJ2-1, with TRBD2 identical over 13 bases. Trimming cost V 4 bases and J 6 bases; bases outside gene matches: 13. The CDR3 has 18 residues. CDR1 is SGHKS, CDR2 YYEKEE, per germline (reference sequence). CDR3 bases: TGTGCCAGCAGCCCGGGACTAGCGGGAACTTATGGATCCAATGAGCAGTTCTTC. Amino acids: CASSPGLAGTYGSNEQFF.

This chain uses TRBV7-2 with TRBJ2-1; no firm D call. CDR1 and CDR2 from the germline V gene are SGHTA and FQGNSA. V was clipped by 4 bases and J by 9 bases, with 10 bases between them. This CDR3 is built from 12 residues. The CDR3 is CASSSGWVEQFF. In DNA form, the CDR3 reads TGTGCCAGCAGCTCTGGATGGGTTGAGCAGTTCTTC. The full variable domain, in which reference TRBV7-2 and TRBJ2-1 provide the parts outside the CDR3, is GAGVSQSPSNKVTEKGKDVELRCDPISGHTALYWYRQSLGQGLEFLIYFQGNSAPDKSGLPSDRFSAERTGGSVSTLTIQRTQQEDSAVYLCASSSGWVEQFFGPGTRLTVL.

A single count supports this clone. The V and J genes are TRBV18 and TRBJ2-2; 8 bases align to TRBD2. Germline trimming cut 4 bases from V and 1 base from J; bases unmatched to any gene: 2. Germline V gene lookup returns CDR1 KGHSH and CDR2 LQKENI. The CDR3 length is 15 residues. Here the CDR3 reads CASSRTSGNTGELFF. In DNA form, the CDR3 reads TGTGCCAGCTCACGAACTAGCGGGAACACCGGGGAGCTGTTTTTT.

V gene TRBV28 combines with J gene TRBJ2-7, with D uncertain. V shed 3 bases and J shed 12 bases, with 21 bases lying between them. The CDR3 loop spans 14 amino acids. Germline V CDR1 and CDR2: MDHEN, SYDVKM. The DNA of the CDR3 is TGTGCCAGCAGTTTTTTTATGGGTGCGGCCTTTCCGTACTTC. Its translation is CASSFFMGAAFPYF.

The V call is TRBV7-6, the J call TRBJ2-2, with 7 bases fitting TRBD1. Per the germline V gene, CDR1 is SGHVS and CDR2 is FNYEAQ. Unmatched junction bases numbered 5, after V lost 2 bases and J lost 5 bases. The CDR3 runs to 15 residues. For the CDR3, the DNA is TGTGCCAGCAGCTTAAAAGGGGGCGGGACCGGGGAGCTGTTTTTT. Amino acid sequence: CASSLKGGGTGELFF.

The chain couples TRBV6-5 to TRBJ1-1; 7 nucleotides agree with TRBD1. CDR1 and CDR2 from the germline V gene are MNHEY and SVGAGI. V was clipped by 6 bases and J by 1 base; unmatched bases: 5. The CDR3 totals 14 residues. CDR3 DNA: TGTGCCAGCAGCATACAGGGGACGAACACTGAAGCTTTCTTT. Encoded protein: CASSIQGTNTEAFF.

This chain links TRBV5-8 with TRBJ2-1; D not certain. The CDR3 has 12 amino acids. Per germline, CDR1 SGHTS and CDR2 YDEGEE. Deletions cut 0 bases from V and 8 bases from J, with 6 bases between. In nucleotides, the CDR3 is TGTGCCAGCAGCTTGGATAGCCATGAGCAGTTCTTC. This sequence encodes CASSLDSHEQFF.

The chain employs TRBV30 and TRBJ2-1, with 11 nucleotides matching TRBD2. CDR3 size: 18 residues. The germline gives CDR1 GTSNPN, CDR2 SVGIG (reference sequence). Trimming took 2 bases from V and 0 from J; bases not matched to a gene: 9. CDR3: CAWSRVAGGRSSYNEQFF. As DNA, the CDR3 is TGTGCCTGGAGTAGAGTAGCGGGAGGGCGTAGCTCCTACAATGAGCAGTTCTTC.

J is TRBJ1-2 and V is TRBV6-1, with D hard to call. Trimming cost V 3 bases and J 8 bases, with 13 bases left between them. CDR1 and CDR2 (germline): MNHNS, SASEGT. The CDR3 contains 13 residues. The chain's CDR3 is CASSDSGVWGYTF. CDR3 bases: TGTGCCAGCAGTGACTCGGGAGTTTGGGGCTACACCTTC.